A single sample gave rise to the 23 T cell receptor beta chains below, sequenced in a study of kidney transplant recipient with SARS-CoV-2 infection. TCRdb re-analysed the reads in MiXCR, keeping a single row per CDR3 protein. The sample holds under 250,000 distinct CDR3 sequences; about 30% are singletons and the top ten take more than 6.5%. The source material was a blood sample, sampled at baseline and on roughly day 110 from a kidney transplant recipient. The origin of the receptors is a young adult male patient who had COVID-19 and was a kidney transplant recipient. Some T cells may trace back to the graft donor.

Points on this clonotype: The conserved phenylalanine or tryptophan normally closing the CDR3 is absent here, so this likely arose from a read error. This rearrangement joins TRBV28 to TRBJ1-2; the match to TRBD1 covers 9 bases. Per the germline V gene, CDR1 is MDHEN and CDR2 is SYDVKM. The CDR3 consists of 15 residues. The CDR3 is CASRVQGALSYDYTS. The CDR3 region has the DNA TGTGCCAGCAGGGTACAGGGGGCGCTCAGCTATGACTACACCTCC.

This clonotype was seen repeatedly, ten times or more. The rearrangement links TRBV4-2 to TRBJ2-7, with D possibly TRBD2 on 6 matching bases. The CDR3 consists of 14 residues. CDR1 is LGHNA, CDR2 YNFKEQ, per germline. Trimming took off 4 bases at V and 3 bases at J, with 13 bases between the two ends. The CDR3 DNA sequence: TGTGCCAGCAGCCTTAGCGGATTCAACTACGAGCAGTACTTC. Translated, it gives CASSLSGFNYEQYF.

This clonotype appeared many times. The chain uses TRBV19 and TRBJ2-7; D is possibly TRBD2 (5 bases). The CDR3 is 15 residues long. The V gene's germline CDR1 is LNHDA and CDR2 SQIVND (reference sequence). V lost 2 bases, J lost 3 bases, and 14 bases lay in between. The CDR3 sequence is CASSISSSGSYEQYF. The DNA of the CDR3 is TGTGCCAGTAGTATAAGTTCGAGCGGAAGCTACGAGCAGTACTTC.

For this clonotype: It may be a read error: a sequence one base away is much more abundant. The genes are TRBV24-1 and TRBJ1-2, with D possibly matching TRBD1 (5 bases). CDR1 is KGHDR and CDR2 is SFDVKD in the germline V gene. Trimming cost V 3 bases and J 3 bases, with 13 bases left between them. The CDR3 is 15 amino acids. This chain's CDR3 is CATSDPQTADYGYTF. In nucleotides, the CDR3 is TGTGCCACCAGTGATCCCCAGACAGCGGACTATGGCTACACCTTC.

This clonotype has a count of ten or more. The chain recombines TRBV18 with TRBJ2-5; D is perhaps TRBD2 (7 bases). Per germline, CDR1 KGHSH and CDR2 LQKENI. The CDR3 has 16 amino acids. V dropped 3 bases and J dropped 2 bases, with 16 bases sitting between them. In DNA, the CDR3 is TGTGCCAGCTCACCCAACAGGGAGGGATATCAAGAGACCCAGTACTTC. This sequence encodes CASSPNREGYQETQYF. Full variable domain (remainder filled in from reference TRBV18 and TRBJ2-5): NAGVMQNPRHLVRRRGQEARLRCSPMKGHSHVYWYRQLPEEGLKFMVYLQKENIIDESGMPKERFSAEFPKEGPSILRIQQVVRGDSAAYFCASSPNREGYQETQYFGPGTRLLVL.

This clonotype appeared many times. The CDR3 protein is CASSYTQTGGPHEQYF. The CDR3 DNA follows: TGTGCCAGCAGTTACACCCAGACAGGGGGCCCCCACGAGCAGTACTTC. The rearrangement links TRBV6-5 to TRBJ2-7, with 10 positions matching TRBD1. This CDR3 has 16 amino acids. V gave up 2 bases and J gave up 5 bases; unmatched junction bases: 9. CDR1 is MNHEY, CDR2 SVGAGI, per germline.

This clonotype has at least ten counts. V usage is TRBV14 and J usage is TRBJ2-1, with 10 positions matching TRBD2. The CDR3 loop spans 15 amino acids. CDR1 is SGHDN and CDR2 is FVKESK in the germline V gene. Trimming took 0 bases from V and 4 from J; bases not matched to a gene: 0. The CDR3 is CASSQELAGYNEQFF. The CDR3 DNA follows: TGTGCCAGCAGCCAAGAACTAGCGGGGTACAATGAGCAGTTCTTC.

At least ten counts were recorded for this clonotype. The chain links TRBV29-1 to TRBJ1-2, with TRBD1 identical over 7 bases. This CDR3 has 15 amino acids. The J segment lost 0 bases and the V segment lost 6 bases, leaving 10 bases of the junction unmatched. The V gene's germline CDR1 is SQVTM and CDR2 ANQGSEA. As DNA, the CDR3 is TGCAGCGTCTCCAGGGGGAATGTAGCTAACTATGGCTACACCTTC. Amino acid sequence: CSVSRGNVANYGYTF.

As for this clonotype: With a much larger clone just one base away, this may be a read error. The chain has TRBV24-1 and TRBJ1-2; D gene ambiguous. The CDR3 spans 17 residues. Germline CDR1 is KGHDR and CDR2 is SFDVKD. Trimming cost V 6 bases and J 4 bases, with 23 bases left between them. This CDR3 reads CATSLGDSTGKTYGYTF. The CDR3 DNA follows: TGTGCCACCAGTCTCGGAGATAGTACCGGAAAGACCTATGGCTACACCTTC.

V gene TRBV11-2 combines with J gene TRBJ1-2; no clear D gene. This CDR3 is built from 17 residues. Germline V gene sequence: CDR1 SGHAT, CDR2 FQNNGV. The V gene lost 5 bases and the J gene lost 4 bases, with 23 bases spanning the gap. The CDR3 region is CASSLRVISRKTYGYTF. The CDR3 nucleotides are TGTGCCAGCAGCCTGCGTGTAATAAGCAGAAAGACCTATGGCTACACCTTC. Using reference TRBV11-2 and TRBJ1-2 for the parts outside the CDR3, the full variable domain is EAGVAQSPRYKIIEKRQSVAFWCNPISGHATLYWYQQILGQGPKLLIQFQNNGVVDDSQLPKDRFSAERLKGVDSTLKIQPAKLEDSAVYLCASSLRVISRKTYGYTFGSGTRLTVV.

With respect to this clonotype: A clone one base away is much larger, so this may be a read error. The rearrangement links TRBV7-9 to TRBJ1-1; unclear D gene. This CDR3 region has 13 residues. Germline V gene lookup returns CDR1 SEHNR and CDR2 FQNEAQ (reference sequence). The chain's CDR3 is CASRRGMNTEASF. The CDR3 coding sequence is TGTGCCTCCCGACGGGGAATGAACACTGAAGCTTCCTTT.

This clonotype was seen many times. This chain connects TRBV2 to TRBJ2-5; D call uncertain. CDR1 is SNHLY and CDR2 is FYNNEI in the germline V gene. Trimming cost V 5 bases and J 1 base, with 17 bases left between them. CDR3 length equals 16 residues. Here the CDR3 DNA reads TGTGCCAGCAGTTTCACCGCTCGCCAGGTCCAAGAGACCCAGTACTTC. This translates into CASSFTARQVQETQYF.

This clonotype has just a few counts. The chain uses TRBV20-1 and TRBJ2-7; TRBD2 is a possible D gene (5 bases). Germline-derived CDR1 and CDR2 are DFQATT and SNEGSKA (reference sequence). This CDR3 spans 14 amino acids. Trimming left V 5 bases short and J 2 bases short, with 16 bases between. In DNA form, the CDR3 reads TGCAGTGCTCTTAGCGAGTCACTAGCCTACGAGCAGTACTTC. Amino acids: CSALSESLAYEQYF.

This clonotype was observed many times. This chain connects TRBV7-2 to TRBJ1-3; D is uncertain. The germline V and J ends were trimmed by 3 bases and 1 base, with 13 bases remaining between them. Germline-derived CDR1 and CDR2 are SGHTA and FQGNSA. The CDR3 loop spans 16 amino acids. The CDR3 DNA reads as TGTGCCAGCAGCTTCGGCCGCACAGTGTCTGGAAACACCATATATTTT. It is translated as CASSFGRTVSGNTIYF.

As to this clonotype: With a much larger clone just one base away, this may be a read error. The chain is built from TRBV8-2 and TRBJ1-2. TRBV8-2 has pseudogene status. The CDR3 is made up of 16 amino acids. The CDR3 sequence is CGSDACDSRRTYGYTF. CDR3 nucleotides: TGTGGCAGTGACGCATGTGATAGCCGAAGGACCTATGGCTACACCTTC.

The chain joins TRBV20-1 to TRBJ1-4; the D is unclear. Per germline, CDR1 DFQATT and CDR2 SNEGSKA (reference sequence). V was pared by 0 bases and J by 6 bases, with 8 bases between. The CDR3 consists of 13 residues. The CDR3 is CSARDREYEKLFF. The CDR3 DNA reads as TGCAGTGCTAGAGATCGGGAGTATGAAAAACTGTTTTTT.

This chain connects TRBV20-1 to TRBJ2-2; TRBD1 aligns across 11 bases. The CDR3 has 16 residues. Germline V gene lookup returns CDR1 DFQATT and CDR2 SNEGSKA (reference sequence). With V trimmed by 0 bases and J by 4 bases, 4 bases remained unmatched. CDR3 in DNA: TGCAGTGCTAGAGAAGTAGGGACAGGGGGCACCGGGGAGCTGTTTTTT. It specifies CSAREVGTGGTGELFF.

About this clonotype: The CDR3 does not close with the conserved phenylalanine or tryptophan, likely indicating a read error. This rearrangement joins TRBV28 to TRBJ1-1; D gene ambiguous. The CDR3 runs 11 residues. V was clipped by 3 bases and J by 11 bases, with 10 bases between them. The germline CDR1 and CDR2 sequences are MDHEN and SYDVKM. The CDR3 DNA is TGTGCCAGCAGTTTTGGTACAGAGGCTTTCCTT. It specifies CASSFGTEAFL.

This clonotype is a singleton in its sample. A much larger clone differs by one base, so this may be a read error. The gene calls are TRBV21-1 and TRBJ2-3. The J call is uncertain, as TRBJ1-5 better fits the DNA end. TRBV21-1 counts as a pseudogene. The CDR3 is 17 amino acids. As DNA, the CDR3 is TGTGCCAGCAGGGGGTCAGTAGCTACAGTCATGCAAGATACGCAGCATTTT. Translated, it gives CASRGSVATVMQDTQHF.

This clonotype was observed many times. The chain carries TRBV6-5 and TRBJ1-2; D remains ambiguous. V was trimmed by 2 bases and J by 4 bases, leaving 20 bases between them. The germline gives CDR1 MNHEY, CDR2 SVGAGI. The CDR3 extends over 17 amino acids. The CDR3 DNA is TGTGCCAGCAGTTACGGTCTGGAATGTAGAAAGACCTATGGCTACACCTTC. This encodes CASSYGLECRKTYGYTF.

On this clonotype itself: A read error may explain this, as a much larger clone is one base away. The genes are TRBV6-5 and TRBJ1-2; D ambiguous. CDR1 is MNHEY, CDR2 SVGAGI, per germline. The ends were cut back, 4 bases at V and 4 bases at J, with 22 bases in the middle. CDR3 length: 17 residues. In nucleotides, the CDR3 is TGTGCCAGCAGTTGCAGTAGGCCTTACGGAGAGACCTATGGCTACACCTTC. As protein: CASSCSRPYGETYGYTF.

This clonotype appeared many times. The rearrangement links TRBV7-8 to TRBJ2-7, with 8 nucleotides matching TRBD2. Germline CDR1 is SGHVS and CDR2 is FQNEAQ. The CDR3 consists of 14 residues. V trimming: 3 bases; J trimming: 4 bases; junction bases outside the gene matches: 5. The CDR3 sequence is CASSLGRLAYEQYF. CDR3 coding DNA: TGTGCCAGCAGCTTGGGTCGACTAGCGTACGAGCAGTACTTC.

This clonotype occurred many times. The chain carries TRBV7-4 and TRBJ1-2; D is unresolved. V gave up 5 bases and J gave up 4 bases, with 23 bases separating them. The CDR3 has 17 residues. Germline V gene data show CDR1 as SGHVT and CDR2 as SQSDAQ. Here the CDR3 DNA reads TGTGCCAGCAGCCAGCAGGATTCAGCTCGAAAGACCTATGGCTACACCTTC. Translation gives CASSQQDSARKTYGYTF.